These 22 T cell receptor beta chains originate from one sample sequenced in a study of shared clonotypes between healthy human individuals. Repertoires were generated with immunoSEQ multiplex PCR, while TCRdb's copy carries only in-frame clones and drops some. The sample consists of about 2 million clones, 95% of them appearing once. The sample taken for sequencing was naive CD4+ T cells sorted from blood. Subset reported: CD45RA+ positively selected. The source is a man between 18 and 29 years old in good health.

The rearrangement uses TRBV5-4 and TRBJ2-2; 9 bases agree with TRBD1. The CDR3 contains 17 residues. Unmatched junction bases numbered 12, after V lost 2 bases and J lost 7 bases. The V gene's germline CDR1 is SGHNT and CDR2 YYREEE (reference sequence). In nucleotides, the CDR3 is TGTGCCAGCAGCTTTGGCACCGGGACAGGGACCGGCGGGGAGCTGTTTTTT. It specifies CASSFGTGTGTGGELFF.

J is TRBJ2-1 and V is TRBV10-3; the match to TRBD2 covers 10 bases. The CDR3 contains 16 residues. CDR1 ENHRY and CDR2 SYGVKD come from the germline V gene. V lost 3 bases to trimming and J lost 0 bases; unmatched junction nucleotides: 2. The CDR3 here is CAISDSGGSSYNEQFF. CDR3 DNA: TGTGCCATCAGTGATAGCGGGGGGAGCTCCTACAATGAGCAGTTCTTC.

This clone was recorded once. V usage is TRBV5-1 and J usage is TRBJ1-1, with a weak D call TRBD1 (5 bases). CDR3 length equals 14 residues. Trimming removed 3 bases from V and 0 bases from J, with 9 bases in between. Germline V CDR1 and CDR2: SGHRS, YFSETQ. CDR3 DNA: TGCGCCAGCAGCTCCCGGACACTGAACACTGAAGCTTTCTTT. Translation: CASSSRTLNTEAFF.

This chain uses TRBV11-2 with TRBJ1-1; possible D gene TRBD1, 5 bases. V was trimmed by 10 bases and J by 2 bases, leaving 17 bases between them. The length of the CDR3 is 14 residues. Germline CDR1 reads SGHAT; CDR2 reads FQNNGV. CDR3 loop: CANHTGPSNTEAFF. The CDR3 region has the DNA TGTGCCAATCATACAGGCCCCAGCAACACTGAAGCTTTCTTT.

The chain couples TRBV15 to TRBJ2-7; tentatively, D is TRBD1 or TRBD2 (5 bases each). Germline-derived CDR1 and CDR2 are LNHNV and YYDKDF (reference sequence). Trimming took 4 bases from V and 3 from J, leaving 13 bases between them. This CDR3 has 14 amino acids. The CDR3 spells CATSKWDGDYEQYF. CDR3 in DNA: TGTGCCACCAGCAAGTGGGACGGGGACTACGAGCAGTACTTC.

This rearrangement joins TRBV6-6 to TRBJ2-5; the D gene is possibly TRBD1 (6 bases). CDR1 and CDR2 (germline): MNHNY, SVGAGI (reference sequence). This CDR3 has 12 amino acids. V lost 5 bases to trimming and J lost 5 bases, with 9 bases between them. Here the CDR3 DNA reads TGTGCCAGCAGTCTAACAGGGGAGACCCAGTACTTC. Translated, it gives CASSLTGETQYF.

CDR3 residues: CASGIDYEQYF. The CDR3 nucleotides read TGTGCCAGCGGGATCGACTACGAGCAGTACTTC. The chain employs TRBV2 and TRBJ2-7; D is unresolved. The CDR3 has 11 residues. Per the germline V gene, CDR1 is SNHLY and CDR2 is FYNNEI. V was shortened by 8 bases and J by 3 bases, with 8 bases between the two germline ends.

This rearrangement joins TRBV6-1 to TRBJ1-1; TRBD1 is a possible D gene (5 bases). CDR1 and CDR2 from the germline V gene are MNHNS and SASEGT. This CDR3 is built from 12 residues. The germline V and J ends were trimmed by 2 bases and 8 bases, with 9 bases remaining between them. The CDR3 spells CASSEQGWEAFF. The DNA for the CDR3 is TGTGCCAGCAGTGAACAGGGATGGGAAGCTTTCTTT.

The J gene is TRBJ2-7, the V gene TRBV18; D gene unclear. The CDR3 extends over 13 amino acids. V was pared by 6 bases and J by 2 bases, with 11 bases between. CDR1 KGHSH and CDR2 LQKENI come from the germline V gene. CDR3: CASSQVGPYEQYF. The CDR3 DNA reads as TGTGCCAGCTCGCAGGTGGGCCCCTACGAGCAGTACTTC.

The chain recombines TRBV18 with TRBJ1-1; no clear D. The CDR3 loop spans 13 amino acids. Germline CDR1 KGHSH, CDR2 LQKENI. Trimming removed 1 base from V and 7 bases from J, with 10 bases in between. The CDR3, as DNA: TGTGCCAGCTCACCACAGTCCCCTTTTGAAGCTTTCTTT. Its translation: CASSPQSPFEAFF.

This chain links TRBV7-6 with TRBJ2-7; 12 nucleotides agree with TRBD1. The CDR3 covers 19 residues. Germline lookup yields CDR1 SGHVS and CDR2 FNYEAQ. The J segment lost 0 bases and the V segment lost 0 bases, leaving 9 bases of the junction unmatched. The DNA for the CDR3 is TGTGCCAGCAGCTTAGCCCTCCGGGACAGGGGGCCGAGCTCCTACGAGCAGTACTTC. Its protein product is CASSLALRDRGPSSYEQYF.

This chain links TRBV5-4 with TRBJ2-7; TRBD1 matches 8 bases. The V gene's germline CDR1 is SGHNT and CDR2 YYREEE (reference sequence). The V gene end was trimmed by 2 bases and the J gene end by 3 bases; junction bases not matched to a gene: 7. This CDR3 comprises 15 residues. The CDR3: CASSFTGTGLYEQYF. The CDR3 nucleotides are TGTGCCAGCAGCTTCACCGGGACAGGCCTCTACGAGCAGTACTTC.

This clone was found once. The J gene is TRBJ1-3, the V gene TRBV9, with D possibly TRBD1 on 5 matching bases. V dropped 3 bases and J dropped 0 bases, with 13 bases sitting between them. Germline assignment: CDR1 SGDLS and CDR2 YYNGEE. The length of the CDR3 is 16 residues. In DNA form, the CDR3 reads TGTGCCAGCAGCGCGGGGACGTCTAACTCTGGAAACACCATATATTTT. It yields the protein CASSAGTSNSGNTIYF.

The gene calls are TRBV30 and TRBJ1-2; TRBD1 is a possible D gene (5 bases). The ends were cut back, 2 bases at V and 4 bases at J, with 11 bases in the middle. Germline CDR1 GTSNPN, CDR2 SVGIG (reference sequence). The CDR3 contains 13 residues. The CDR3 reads CAWSTGASYGYTF. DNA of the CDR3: TGTGCCTGGAGTACAGGCGCCTCCTATGGCTACACCTTC.

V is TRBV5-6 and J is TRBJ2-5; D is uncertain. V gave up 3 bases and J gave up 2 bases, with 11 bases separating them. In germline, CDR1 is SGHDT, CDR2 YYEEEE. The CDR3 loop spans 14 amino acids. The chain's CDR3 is CASSYLLRQETQYF. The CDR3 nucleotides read TGTGCCAGCAGCTACCTACTAAGACAAGAGACCCAGTACTTC.

The CDR3 region is CASRPGQGADQPQHF. The CDR3 nucleotides read TGTGCCAGCAGACCCGGACAGGGGGCCGATCAGCCCCAGCATTTT. The V and J genes are TRBV28 and TRBJ1-5; 11 nucleotides align to TRBD1. This CDR3 has 15 amino acids. The germline V gene encodes CDR1 MDHEN and CDR2 SYDVKM. The V segment lost 6 bases and the J segment 5 bases; nucleotides outside the gene matches: 6.

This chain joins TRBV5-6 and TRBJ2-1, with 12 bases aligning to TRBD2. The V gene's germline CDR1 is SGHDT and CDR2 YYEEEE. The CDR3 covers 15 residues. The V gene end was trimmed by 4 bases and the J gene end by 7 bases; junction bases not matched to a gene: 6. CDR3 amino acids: CASSRRLAGVNEQFF. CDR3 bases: TGTGCCAGCAGCCGTAGACTAGCGGGAGTTAATGAGCAGTTCTTC.

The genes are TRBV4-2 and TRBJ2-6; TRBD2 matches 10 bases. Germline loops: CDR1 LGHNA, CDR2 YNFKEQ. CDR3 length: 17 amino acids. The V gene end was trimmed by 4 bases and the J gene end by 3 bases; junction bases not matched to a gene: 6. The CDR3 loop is CASSLQRGGLGANVLTF. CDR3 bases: TGTGCCAGCAGCCTTCAGCGGGGGGGCCTTGGGGCCAACGTCCTGACTTTC.

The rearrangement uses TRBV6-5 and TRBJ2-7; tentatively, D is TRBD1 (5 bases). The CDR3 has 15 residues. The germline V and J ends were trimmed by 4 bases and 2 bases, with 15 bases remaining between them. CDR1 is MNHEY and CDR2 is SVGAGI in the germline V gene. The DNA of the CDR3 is TGTGCCAGCAGTTTCCAGGGTTTGCTGCCCTACGAGCAGTACTTC. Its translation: CASSFQGLLPYEQYF.

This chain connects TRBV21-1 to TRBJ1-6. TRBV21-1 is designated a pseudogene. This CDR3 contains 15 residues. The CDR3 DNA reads TGTGCCAGCAGCAAAGACGTGGGTTATAATTCACCCCTCCACTTT. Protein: CASSKDVGYNSPLHF.

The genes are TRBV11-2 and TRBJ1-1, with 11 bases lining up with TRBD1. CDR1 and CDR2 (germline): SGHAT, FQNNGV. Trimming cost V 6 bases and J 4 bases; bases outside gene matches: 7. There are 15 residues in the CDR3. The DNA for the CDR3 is TGTGCCAGCAGTAGAGCCGGGACAGGGGGCACTGAAGCTTTCTTT. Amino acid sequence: CASSRAGTGGTEAFF.

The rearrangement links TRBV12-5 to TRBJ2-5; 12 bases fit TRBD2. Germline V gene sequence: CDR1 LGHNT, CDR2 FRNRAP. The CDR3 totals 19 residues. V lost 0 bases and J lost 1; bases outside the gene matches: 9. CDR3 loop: CASGLVRVSLAGGQETQYF. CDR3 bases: TGTGCTAGTGGTTTGGTACGAGTTTCACTAGCGGGGGGCCAAGAGACCCAGTACTTC. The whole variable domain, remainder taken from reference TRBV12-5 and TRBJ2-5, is DARVTQTPRHKVTEMGQEVTMRCQPILGHNTVFWYRQTMMQGLELLAYFRNRAPLDDSGMPKDRFSAEMPDATLATLKIQPSEPRDSAVYFCASGLVRVSLAGGQETQYFGPGTRLLVL.